The 15 T cell receptor beta chains reported below all come from one sample, sequenced in a study of blood T cell repertoires in COVID-19. Method: immunoSEQ multiplex PCR; TCRdb's copy keeps in-frame clones and lacks some. There are some 150,000 clones in the sample; around nine tenths occur only once, and 2.5% to 3% lies in the top ten. The sequencing sample was made of peripheral blood. Receptors were obtained from a man in his fifties or sixties with active or convalescent COVID-19.

The J gene is TRBJ1-5, the V gene TRBV29-1; no clear D gene. Germline V gives CDR1 SQVTM, CDR2 ANQGSEA. Trimming stripped 0 bases from V and 6 bases from J, with 6 bases between. CDR3 size: 12 residues. The CDR3 reads CSVEDHGQPQHF. The CDR3 DNA follows: TGCAGCGTTGAAGATCACGGTCAGCCCCAGCATTTT.

This clone was observed a few times. The chain carries TRBV9 and TRBJ1-1; 12 bases match TRBD1. This CDR3 contains 17 residues. The germline V gene encodes CDR1 SGDLS and CDR2 YYNGEE. The J segment lost 1 base and the V segment lost 3 bases, leaving 7 bases of the junction unmatched. CDR3 sequence (DNA): TGTGCCAGCAGCGCCCGGGACAGGGGGCCCCGGAACACTGAAGCTTTCTTT. This encodes CASSARDRGPRNTEAFF.

CDR3 sequence reads: CASSTSGILRGEQFF. The CDR3 DNA sequence: TGTGCCAGTAGTACCTCCGGGATACTCCGGGGTGAGCAGTTCTTC. This sequence joins TRBV19 and TRBJ2-1, with D possibly matching TRBD2 (5 bases). The CDR3 runs to 15 residues. CDR1 and CDR2 from the germline V gene are LNHDA and SQIVND (reference sequence). V lost 4 bases and J lost 9, with 19 bases in between.

This chain connects TRBV6-2 or TRBV6-3 to TRBJ2-5, with TRBD2 as a possible D gene (5 bases). This CDR3 has 16 amino acids. V lost 5 bases and J 5 bases, leaving 21 bases between the germline ends. CDR1 and CDR2 from the germline V gene are MNHEY and SVGEGT. The CDR3 bases are TGTGCCAGCAGTACCAAAACTCTAGCCCAGAAGGAGACCCAGTACTTC. Its translation: CASSTKTLAQKETQYF.

The chain is built from TRBV30 and TRBJ2-5; TRBD2 is a possible D gene (5 bases). Germline CDR1 reads GTSNPN; CDR2 reads SVGIG (reference sequence). V lost 0 bases to trimming and J lost 4 bases, with 9 bases between them. The CDR3 has 13 amino acids. Here the CDR3 reads CAWSVLGGETQYF. The CDR3 DNA reads as TGTGCCTGGAGTGTACTAGGAGGAGAGACCCAGTACTTC.

V usage is TRBV19 and J usage is TRBJ1-1, with a tentative D call TRBD1 (5 bases). CDR1 is LNHDA, CDR2 SQIVND, per germline (reference sequence). The CDR3 totals 15 residues. The V and J ends lost 3 bases and 6 bases respectively, with 17 bases between them. CDR3 in DNA: TGTGCCAGTAGTATCGGAGTCGGGGGTCCCCCTGAAGCTTTCTTT. Encoded protein: CASSIGVGGPPEAFF.

The chain couples TRBV3-1 (or the pseudogene TRBV3-2) to TRBJ1-4; D not certain. Germline V gives CDR1 LGHDT, CDR2 YNNKEL (reference sequence). V lost 0 bases to trimming and J lost 5 bases, with 10 bases between them. This CDR3 has 15 amino acids. CDR3 coding DNA: TGTGCCAGCAGCCAAGAGGGAGGGTTAAATGAAAAACTGTTTTTT. Translating it yields CASSQEGGLNEKLFF.

This chain joins TRBV4-3 and TRBJ2-3; 8 bases fit TRBD2. Germline-derived CDR1 and CDR2 are LGHNA and YSLEER. J was trimmed by 7 bases and V by 1 base; bases with no gene match: 7. The CDR3 sequence is 15 residues long. CDR3 sequence: CASSQVTSGRHTQYF. The CDR3 bases are TGCGCCAGCAGCCAAGTTACTAGCGGCCGCCATACGCAGTATTTT.

V is TRBV24-1 and J is TRBJ1-6; D is unclear. This CDR3 comprises 13 residues. Trimming shortened V by 10 bases and J by 9 bases, and 15 bases separated the two germline ends. Per the germline V gene, CDR1 is KGHDR and CDR2 is SFDVKD. The CDR3 reads CATSSALGSPLHF. The CDR3 DNA is TGTGCCACATCCAGCGCGTTGGGTTCACCCCTCCACTTT.

This clone was seen just once. This chain links TRBV6-5 with TRBJ2-7; 7 nucleotides agree with TRBD1. The CDR3 sequence is 15 residues long. J lost 5 bases, V lost 7 bases, and 14 bases had no gene match. Germline values: CDR1 MNHEY, CDR2 SVGAGI. For the CDR3, the DNA is TGTGCCAGCAACCGACAGGGATCGATTCTAGACGAGCAGTACTTC. Residues: CASNRQGSILDEQYF.

The chain carries TRBV19 and TRBJ2-5; 7 nucleotides agree with TRBD2. Germline-derived CDR1 and CDR2 are LNHDA and SQIVND (reference sequence). Losses at the gene ends were 4 bases for V and 1 base for J; bases not matched to a gene: 3. The CDR3 has 14 residues. CDR3 sequence: CASSTGGSQETQYF. CDR3 sequence (DNA): TGTGCCAGTAGTACCGGCGGGAGCCAAGAGACCCAGTACTTC.

CDR3 protein: CASSPLGQGGMRTGELFF. CDR3 sequence (DNA): TGTGCCAGCAGTCCCCTGGGACAGGGAGGAATGAGAACCGGGGAGCTGTTTTTT. The V call is TRBV28, the J call TRBJ2-2; the match to TRBD1 covers 9 bases. J was trimmed by 5 bases and V by 5 bases; bases with no gene match: 15. Germline V lookup: CDR1 MDHEN, CDR2 SYDVKM. The CDR3 covers 18 residues.

The chain carries TRBV18 and TRBJ1-2; 12 bases agree with TRBD1. V was clipped by 4 bases and J by 0 bases; unmatched bases: 9. The CDR3 has 18 residues. Germline values: CDR1 KGHSH, CDR2 LQKENI. This chain's CDR3 is CASSLTPGQGAPNYGYTF. The CDR3 nucleotides read TGTGCCAGCTCACTGACCCCGGGACAGGGGGCGCCTAACTATGGCTACACCTTC.

The V call is TRBV27, the J call TRBJ1-1, with D uncertain. V was pared by 1 base and J by 2 bases, with 14 bases between. Germline-derived CDR1 and CDR2 are MNHEY and SMNVEV (reference sequence). The length of the CDR3 is 16 residues. CDR3: CASSLFGEGRNTEAFF. In nucleotides, the CDR3 is TGTGCCAGCAGTTTATTCGGGGAGGGCCGTAACACTGAAGCTTTCTTT.

The V gene is TRBV6-5, the J gene TRBJ1-1; D ambiguous. This CDR3 has 12 residues. With 1 base removed from V and 6 bases from J, the gap between germline ends came to 6 bases. Germline V CDR1 and CDR2: MNHEY, SVGAGI. The CDR3: CASSYWGAEAFF. CDR3 DNA: TGTGCCAGCAGTTACTGGGGAGCTGAAGCTTTCTTT.